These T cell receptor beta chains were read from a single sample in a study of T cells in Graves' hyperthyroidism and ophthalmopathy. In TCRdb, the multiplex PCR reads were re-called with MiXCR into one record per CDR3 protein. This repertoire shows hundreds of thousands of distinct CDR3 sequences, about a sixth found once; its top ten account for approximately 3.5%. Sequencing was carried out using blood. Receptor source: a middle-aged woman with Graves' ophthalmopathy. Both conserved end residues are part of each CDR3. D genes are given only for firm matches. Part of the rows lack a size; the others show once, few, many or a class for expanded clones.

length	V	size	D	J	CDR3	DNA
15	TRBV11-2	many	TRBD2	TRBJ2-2	CASSGTSAGTGELFF	TGTGCCAGCAGCGGGACTAGCGCGGGCACCGGGGAGCTGTTTTTT
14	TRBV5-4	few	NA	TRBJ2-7	CASSLYLADREQYF	TGTGCCAGCAGCTTGTATTTAGCGGATCGGGAGCAGTACTTC
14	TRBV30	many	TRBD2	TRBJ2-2	CAQRGDGDTGELFF	TGTGCCCAACGGGGGGACGGGGACACCGGGGAGCTGTTTTTT
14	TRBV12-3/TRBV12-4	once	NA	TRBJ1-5	CASSLDPPNQPQHF	TGTGCCAGCAGTTTGGACCCACCAAATCAGCCCCAGCATTTT
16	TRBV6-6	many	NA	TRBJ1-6	CASSYTPRGINSPLHF	TGTGCCAGCAGTTACACCCCGCGGGGTATCAATTCACCCCTCCACTTT
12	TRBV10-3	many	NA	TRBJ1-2	CAISEGDYGYTF	TGTGCCATCAGTGAGGGGGACTATGGCTACACCTTC
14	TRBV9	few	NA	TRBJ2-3	CASSVFRVTDTQYF	TGTGCCAGCAGCGTTTTCAGGGTTACAGATACGCAGTATTTT
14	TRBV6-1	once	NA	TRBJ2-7	CASSDGVSSYEQYF	TGTGCCAGCAGTGATGGGGTGAGCTCCTACGAGCAGTACTTC
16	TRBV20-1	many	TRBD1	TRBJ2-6	CSARETGGSGANVLTF	TGCAGTGCTAGGGAGACAGGGGGCTCTGGGGCCAACGTCCTGACTTTC
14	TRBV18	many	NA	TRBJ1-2	CASSPTVTEYGYTF	TGTGCCAGCTCACCTACCGTTACCGAGTATGGCTACACCTTC
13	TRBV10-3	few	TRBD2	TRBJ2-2	CAILSGSGGELFF	TGTGCCATCCTCAGCGGGAGTGGCGGGGAGCTGTTTTTT
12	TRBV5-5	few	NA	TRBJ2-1	CASSGTLNEQFF	TGTGCCAGCAGCGGGACTCTCAATGAGCAGTTCTTC
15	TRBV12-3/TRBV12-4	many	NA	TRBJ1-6	CASKGGGIRNSPLHF	TGTGCCAGCAAAGGTGGGGGGATCCGCAATTCACCCCTCCACTTT
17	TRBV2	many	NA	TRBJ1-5	CASSPEGPWKGNQPQHF	TGTGCCAGCAGTCCGGAAGGACCTTGGAAGGGCAATCAGCCCCAGCATTTT
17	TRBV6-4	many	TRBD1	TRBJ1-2	CASSSTTGDRGEDGYTF	TGTGCCAGCAGCTCTACCACTGGGGACAGGGGGGAGGATGGCTACACCTTC
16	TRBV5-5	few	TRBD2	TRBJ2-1	CASSHIGLAGLNEQFF	TGTGCCAGCAGCCATATAGGACTAGCGGGGCTCAATGAGCAGTTCTTC
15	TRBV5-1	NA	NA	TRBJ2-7	CASSLVADMRYEQYF	TGCGCCAGCAGCTTGGTGGCCGACATGAGGTACGAGCAGTACTTC
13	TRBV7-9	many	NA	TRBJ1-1	CASSRVANTEAFF	TGTGCCAGCAGCCGAGTAGCGAACACTGAAGCTTTCTTT
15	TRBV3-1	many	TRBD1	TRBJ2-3	CASSRGTGGADTQYF	TGTGCCAGCAGCCGCGGGACAGGGGGCGCAGATACGCAGTATTTT
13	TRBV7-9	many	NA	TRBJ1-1	CASSLGQKPEAFF	TGTGCCAGCAGCTTAGGGCAGAAACCTGAAGCTTTCTTT
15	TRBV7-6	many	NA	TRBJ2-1	CASSPQTGGYNEQFF	TGTGCCAGCAGCCCCCAAACTGGAGGTTACAATGAGCAGTTCTTC
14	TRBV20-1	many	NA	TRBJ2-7	CSASARLISREQYF	TGCAGTGCTAGTGCCCGACTGATTTCTCGAGAGCAGTACTTC
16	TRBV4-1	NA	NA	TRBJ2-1	CASSQERSVTGGEQFF	TGCGCCAGCAGCCAAGAACGGTCGGTGACAGGAGGTGAGCAGTTCTTC
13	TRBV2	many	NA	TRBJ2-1	CASSAVVYNEQFF	TGTGCCAGCAGTGCAGTAGTGTACAATGAGCAGTTCTTC
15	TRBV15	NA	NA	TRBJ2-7	CAASNGQGPWLEQYF	TGTGCCGCCAGCAATGGGCAGGGCCCTTGGCTCGAGCAGTACTTC
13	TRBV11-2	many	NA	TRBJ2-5	CASSLTSFETQYF	TGTGCCAGCAGCTTAACTAGCTTTGAGACCCAGTACTTC
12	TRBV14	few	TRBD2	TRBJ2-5	CASSQNGRTWHF	TGTGCCAGCAGCCAAAACGGGAGGACTTGGCACTTC
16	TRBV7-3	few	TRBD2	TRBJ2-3	CASSLIGGRGTDTQYF	TGTGCCAGCAGCTTAATAGGCGGGAGAGGAACAGATACGCAGTATTTT
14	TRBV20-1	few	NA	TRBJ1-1	CSARLGILDTEAFF	TGCAGTGCTAGACTGGGCATATTGGACACTGAAGCTTTCTTT
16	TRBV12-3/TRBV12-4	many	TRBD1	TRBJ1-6	CASSYSGTGGNSPLHF	TGTGCCAGCAGCTACTCCGGGACAGGGGGTAATTCACCCCTCCACTTT
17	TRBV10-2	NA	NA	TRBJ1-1	CASSGSSWQSSRTEAFF	TGCGCCAGCAGTGGGAGCTCGTGGCAGTCCAGTCGCACTGAAGCTTTCTTT
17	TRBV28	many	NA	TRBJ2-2	CASSSSLRTANTGELFF	TGTGCCAGCAGTTCCAGTCTAAGGACAGCGAACACCGGGGAGCTGTTTTTT
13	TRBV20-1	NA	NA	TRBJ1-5	CSARDSRGQPQHF	TGCAGTGCTAGAGATTCGCGAGGGCAGCCCCAGCATTTT
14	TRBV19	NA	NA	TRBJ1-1	CASALVGGNTEAFF	TGTGCCAGTGCGCTTGTAGGGGGGAACACTGAAGCTTTCTTT
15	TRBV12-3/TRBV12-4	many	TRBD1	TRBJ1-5	CASSETGGGNQPQHF	TGTGCCAGCAGCGAGACAGGGGGCGGCAATCAGCCCCAGCATTTT
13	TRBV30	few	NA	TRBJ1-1	CAWSVVRNTEAFF	TGTGCCTGGAGTGTAGTGCGGAACACTGAAGCTTTCTTT
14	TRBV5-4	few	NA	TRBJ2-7	CASSLGQNLGEQYF	TGTGCCAGCAGCTTGGGCCAGAATCTCGGCGAGCAGTACTTC
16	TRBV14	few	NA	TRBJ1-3	CASSSRVTWPGNTIYF	TGTGCCAGCAGCTCCCGGGTCACCTGGCCAGGAAACACCATATATTTT
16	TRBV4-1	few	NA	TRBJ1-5	CASSQERGTANQPQHF	TGCGCCAGCAGCCAAGAGCGAGGGACGGCCAATCAGCCCCAGCATTTT
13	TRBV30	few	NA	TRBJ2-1	CAWSVLIWGEQFF	TGTGCCTGGAGTGTTTTGATCTGGGGTGAGCAGTTCTTC
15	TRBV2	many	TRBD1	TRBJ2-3	CASSVRGGGTDTQYF	TGTGCCAGCAGTGTACGAGGGGGCGGCACAGATACGCAGTATTTT
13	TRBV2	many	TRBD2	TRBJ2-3	CAFGERELDTQYF	TGTGCCTTCGGTGAGCGGGAGTTAGATACGCAGTATTTT
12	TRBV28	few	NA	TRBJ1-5	CASKRENQPQHF	TGTGCCAGCAAGAGAGAGAATCAGCCCCAGCATTTT
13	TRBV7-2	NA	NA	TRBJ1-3	CASSFTGRNTIYF	TGTGCCAGCAGCTTTACAGGGAGAAACACCATATATTTT
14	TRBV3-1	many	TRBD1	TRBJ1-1	CASSKEGGWTEAFF	TGTGCCAGCAGCAAAGAAGGGGGCTGGACTGAAGCTTTCTTT
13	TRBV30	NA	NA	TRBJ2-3	CAWSNFGVDTQYF	TGTGCCTGGAGTAATTTCGGGGTAGATACGCAGTATTTT
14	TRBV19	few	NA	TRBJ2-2	CASSIGRRSGELFF	TGTGCCAGTAGTATAGGTAGGAGGTCCGGGGAGCTGTTTTTT
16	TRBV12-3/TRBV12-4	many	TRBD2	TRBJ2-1	CASSFAGLADYNEQFF	TGTGCCAGCAGTTTCGCGGGACTAGCGGATTACAATGAGCAGTTCTTC